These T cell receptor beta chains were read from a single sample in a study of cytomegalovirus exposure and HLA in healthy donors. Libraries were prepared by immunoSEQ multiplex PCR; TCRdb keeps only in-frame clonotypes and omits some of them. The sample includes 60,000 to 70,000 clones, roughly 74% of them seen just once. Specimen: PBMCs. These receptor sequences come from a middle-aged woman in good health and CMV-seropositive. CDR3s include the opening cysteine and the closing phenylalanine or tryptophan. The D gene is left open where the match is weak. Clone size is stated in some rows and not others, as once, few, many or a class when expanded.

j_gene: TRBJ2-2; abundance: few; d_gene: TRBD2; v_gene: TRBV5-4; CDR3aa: CASSPSGGTGELFF; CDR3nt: TGTGCCAGCAGCCCTAGCGGGGGGACCGGGGAGCTGTTTTTT
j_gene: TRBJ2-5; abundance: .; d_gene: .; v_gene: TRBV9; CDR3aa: CASSDRDQETQYF; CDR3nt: TGTGCCAGCAGCGATCGAGACCAAGAGACCCAGTACTTC
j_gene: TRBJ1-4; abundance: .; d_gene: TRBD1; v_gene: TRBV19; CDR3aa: CASTRDSTYEKLFF; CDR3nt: TGTGCCAGTACCCGGGACAGTACGTATGAAAAACTGTTTTTT
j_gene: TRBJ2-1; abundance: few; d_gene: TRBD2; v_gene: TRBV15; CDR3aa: CATSRDRLADEQFF; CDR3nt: TGTGCCACCAGCAGAGATCGGCTAGCGGATGAGCAGTTCTTC
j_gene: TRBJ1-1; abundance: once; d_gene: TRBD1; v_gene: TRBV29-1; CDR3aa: CSVVQGVWDTEAFF; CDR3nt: TGCAGCGTTGTACAGGGGGTTTGGGACACTGAAGCTTTCTTT
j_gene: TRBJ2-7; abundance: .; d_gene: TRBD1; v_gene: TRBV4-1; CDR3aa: CASSQADRGSYEQYF; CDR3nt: TGCGCCAGCAGCCAAGCGGACAGGGGCAGCTACGAGCAGTACTTC
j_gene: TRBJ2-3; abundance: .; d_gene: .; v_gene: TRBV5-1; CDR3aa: CASSLAAGATDTQYF; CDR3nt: TGCGCCAGCAGCTTGGCGGCGGGGGCCACAGATACGCAGTATTTT
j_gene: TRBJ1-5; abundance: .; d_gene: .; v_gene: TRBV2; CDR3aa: CASSGTPNQPQHF; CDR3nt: TGTGCCAGCAGCGGGACACCTAATCAGCCCCAGCATTTT
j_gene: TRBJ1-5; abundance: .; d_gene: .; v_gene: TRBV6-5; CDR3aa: CASSPSGDGDQPQHF; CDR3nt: TGTGCCAGCAGCCCCTCAGGGGACGGGGATCAGCCCCAGCATTTT
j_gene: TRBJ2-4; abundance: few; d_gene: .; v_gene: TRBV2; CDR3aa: CASRTPLVGNIQYF; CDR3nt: TGTGCCAGCAGAACCCCTTTAGTCGGGAACATTCAGTACTTC
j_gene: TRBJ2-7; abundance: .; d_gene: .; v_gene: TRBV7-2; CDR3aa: CASSDNYEQYF; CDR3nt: TGTGCCAGCAGCGACAACTACGAGCAGTACTTC
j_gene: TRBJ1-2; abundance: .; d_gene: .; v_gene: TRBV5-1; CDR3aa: CASSQIQGRNGYTF; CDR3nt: TGCGCCAGCAGCCAAATTCAGGGTCGCAATGGCTACACCTTC
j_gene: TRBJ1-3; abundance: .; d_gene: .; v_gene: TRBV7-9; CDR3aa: CASSLVPSTIYF; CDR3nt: TGTGCCAGCAGCTTAGTCCCCTCCACCATATATTTT
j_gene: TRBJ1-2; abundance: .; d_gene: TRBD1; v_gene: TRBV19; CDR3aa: CASSIGIQGAGVNYGYTF; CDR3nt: TGTGCCAGTAGTATAGGTATACAGGGGGCCGGAGTTAACTATGGCTACACCTTC
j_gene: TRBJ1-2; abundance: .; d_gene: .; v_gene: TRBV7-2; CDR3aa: CASSLAPGNSYGYTF; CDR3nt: TGTGCCAGCAGCTTAGCGCCAGGGAACAGCTATGGCTACACCTTC
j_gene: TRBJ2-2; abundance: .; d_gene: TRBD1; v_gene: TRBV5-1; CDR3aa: CASSKVGGTGETGELFF; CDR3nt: TGCGCCAGCAGTAAAGTAGGCGGGACAGGGGAAACCGGGGAGCTGTTTTTT
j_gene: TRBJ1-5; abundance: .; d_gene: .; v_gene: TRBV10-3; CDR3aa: CAISETGNQPQHF; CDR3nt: TGTGCCATCAGTGAGACAGGAAATCAGCCCCAGCATTTT
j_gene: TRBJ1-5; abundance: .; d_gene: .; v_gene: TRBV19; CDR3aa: CASSERYSNQPQHF; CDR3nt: TGTGCCAGTAGTGAGCGGTATAGCAATCAGCCCCAGCATTTT
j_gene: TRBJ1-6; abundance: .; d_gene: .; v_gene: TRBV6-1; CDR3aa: CASRGRGGGDSPLHF; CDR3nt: TGTGCCAGCAGAGGGAGGGGCGGTGGGGATTCACCCCTCCACTTT
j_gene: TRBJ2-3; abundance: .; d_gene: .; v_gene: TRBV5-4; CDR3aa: CASSPSVGGHTDTQYF; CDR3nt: TGTGCCAGCAGCCCCTCTGTGGGGGGGCACACAGATACGCAGTATTTT
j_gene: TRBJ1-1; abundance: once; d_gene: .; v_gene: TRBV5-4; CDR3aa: CASSSRVENEAFF; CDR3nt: TGTGCCAGCAGCTCCAGGGTTGAGAATGAAGCTTTCTTT
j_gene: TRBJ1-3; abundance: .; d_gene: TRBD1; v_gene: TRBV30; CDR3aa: CAWRNSRQGRDTIYF; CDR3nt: TGTGCCTGGAGGAATTCGAGACAGGGGAGAGACACCATATATTTT
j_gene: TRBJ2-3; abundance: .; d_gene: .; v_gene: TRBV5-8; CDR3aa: CASTPTWDSDTQYF; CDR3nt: TGTGCCAGCACCCCCACGTGGGACTCAGATACGCAGTATTTT
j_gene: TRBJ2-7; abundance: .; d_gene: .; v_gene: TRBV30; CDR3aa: CAWSVLPDEQYF; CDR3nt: TGTGCCTGGAGTGTACTCCCGGACGAGCAGTACTTC
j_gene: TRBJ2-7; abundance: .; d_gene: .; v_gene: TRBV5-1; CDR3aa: CASSLGLGAASYEQYF; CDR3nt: TGCGCCAGCAGCTTGGGACTAGGGGCCGCGTCCTACGAGCAGTACTTC
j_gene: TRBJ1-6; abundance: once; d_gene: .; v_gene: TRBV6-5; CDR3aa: CASSYRWNSPLHF; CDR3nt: TGTGCCAGCAGTTACCGGTGGAATTCACCCCTCCACTTT
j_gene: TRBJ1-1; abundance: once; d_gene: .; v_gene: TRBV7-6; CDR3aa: CASGLQGATEAFF; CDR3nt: TGTGCCAGCGGCTTACAGGGCGCGACTGAAGCTTTCTTT
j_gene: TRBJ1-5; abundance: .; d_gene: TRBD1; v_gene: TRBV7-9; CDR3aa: CSSSEGETGKENQPQHF; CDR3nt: TGTTCCAGCAGCGAGGGGGAGACAGGGAAGGAAAATCAGCCCCAGCATTTT
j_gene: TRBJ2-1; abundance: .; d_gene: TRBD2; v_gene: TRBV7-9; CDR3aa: CASSPPGTSGGNEQFF; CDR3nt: TGTGCCAGCAGCCCACCCGGGACTAGCGGGGGCAATGAGCAGTTCTTC
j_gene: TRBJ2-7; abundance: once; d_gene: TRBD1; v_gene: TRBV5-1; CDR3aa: CASSPSGTGGKSYEQYF; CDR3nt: TGCGCCAGCAGCCCCTCGGGGACAGGGGGCAAATCTTACGAGCAGTACTTC
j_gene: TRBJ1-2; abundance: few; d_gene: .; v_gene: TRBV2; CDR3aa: CASSEAQGYGYTF; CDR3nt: TGTGCCAGCAGTGAAGCGCAGGGATATGGCTACACCTTC
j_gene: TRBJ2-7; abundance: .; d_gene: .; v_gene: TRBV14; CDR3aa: CASSQAPFTGYEQYF; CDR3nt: TGTGCCAGCAGCCAAGCCCCCTTTACAGGGTACGAGCAGTACTTC
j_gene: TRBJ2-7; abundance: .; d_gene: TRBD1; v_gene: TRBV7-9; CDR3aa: CASSRDSLYEQYF; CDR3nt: TGTGCCAGCAGCCGGGACAGCCTTTACGAGCAGTACTTC
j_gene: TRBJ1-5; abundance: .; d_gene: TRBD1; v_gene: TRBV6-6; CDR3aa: CASSPGDRVSNQPQHF; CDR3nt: TGTGCCAGCAGCCCCGGGGACAGGGTTAGCAATCAGCCCCAGCATTTT
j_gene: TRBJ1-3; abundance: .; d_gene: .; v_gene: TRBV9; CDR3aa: CASSPGTASPGGRGNTIYF; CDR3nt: TGTGCCAGCAGCCCCGGGACCGCCTCCCCGGGGGGACGTGGAAACACCATATATTTT